The 24 T cell receptor beta chains reported below all come from one sample, sequenced in a study of vaccination effects on CD4 cells after COVID-19. Profiling relied on immunoSEQ multiplex PCR, and the TCRdb table lists in-frame clones only, not all of them. This table holds about 25,000 clones, approximately 73% found once. These receptors are not linked to any known antigen. CD4+ T cells were isolated after about eleven days of culture. The specimen comprised CD4+ T cells from PBMCs cultured without peptide, sampled before COVID-19 vaccination. The origin of the receptors is a human donor who received a COVID-19 vaccine.

This clone was seen just once. This sequence joins TRBV28 and TRBJ2-1; TRBD2 might be the D (6 bases). Per the germline V gene, CDR1 is MDHEN and CDR2 is SYDVKM. Trimming removed 6 bases from V and 0 bases from J, with 21 bases in between. This CDR3 has 18 amino acids. The DNA of the CDR3 is TGTGCCAGCAGCGCTAGTCCGGGACTGGGGAGCTCCTACAATGAGCAGTTCTTC. Its translation is CASSASPGLGSSYNEQFF.

The count of this clone is one. This rearrangement joins TRBV7-8 to TRBJ2-5; D gene uncertain. Trimming left V 2 bases short and J 4 bases short, with 14 bases between. The CDR3 runs to 15 residues. CDR1 and CDR2 from the germline V gene are SGHVS and FQNEAQ. CDR3 region: CASSLRAGQRETQYF. CDR3 DNA sequence: TGTGCCAGCAGCTTAAGGGCCGGGCAGAGAGAGACCCAGTACTTC.

The chain joins TRBV3-1 (or the pseudogene TRBV3-2) to TRBJ1-2; D is unclear. CDR1 is LGHDT and CDR2 is YNNKEL in the germline V gene (reference sequence). The V gene lost 0 bases and the J gene lost 3 bases, with 5 bases spanning the gap. The CDR3 length is 13 residues. The CDR3 bases are TGTGCCAGCAGCCAAGAGTACTACTATGGCTACACCTTC. It translates to CASSQEYYYGYTF.

The chain has TRBV28 and TRBJ1-1; D is undetermined. This CDR3 is built from 13 residues. CDR1 and CDR2 (germline): MDHEN, SYDVKM. Trimming took 2 bases from V and 5 from J, leaving 9 bases between them. The CDR3 spells CASSLDGWTEAFF. The CDR3 coding sequence is TGTGCCAGCAGTTTAGACGGCTGGACTGAAGCTTTCTTT.

For this clone: The DNA is omitted, as the CDR3 cannot be located on it reliably, and the CDR3 follows TCRdb's listing. The rearrangement uses TRBV12-2 and TRBJ2-2; the D call of TRBD2 is as the table states it, not checked on the DNA. TRBV12-2 is a pseudogene segment. The CDR3 region is 15 residues in length, termini included. The CDR3 loop is CASRSVGEGTGELFF.

The chain combines TRBV24-1 with TRBJ2-3, with 11 bases identical to TRBD2. CDR3 length equals 18 residues. Trimming at V came to 3 bases and at J to 5 bases, leaving 12 bases not matched to a gene. Germline values: CDR1 KGHDR, CDR2 SFDVKD. The CDR3 DNA follows: TGTGCCACCAGTGATCAGCGACTCCGGACTAGCGGGCGAGATACGCAGTATTTT. Translating it yields CATSDQRLRTSGRDTQYF.

This clone was counted a few times. The rearrangement links TRBV7-9 to TRBJ1-2, with 7 bases lining up with TRBD1. The CDR3 spans 14 residues. The junction had 5 bases not matched to a gene; V was cut back by 5 bases and J by 2 bases. CDR1 is SEHNR and CDR2 is FQNEAQ in the germline V gene (reference sequence). CDR3 protein: CASSPDRRNYGYTF. The DNA for the CDR3 is TGTGCCAGCAGCCCGGACAGGAGAAACTATGGCTACACCTTC.

The J gene is TRBJ1-2, the V gene TRBV6-5, with no clear D. Germline CDR1 and CDR2: MNHEY and SVGAGI. The V end lost 11 bases, the J end lost 4 bases, and 14 bases lay between the germline ends. The CDR3 totals 12 residues. The CDR3 coding sequence is TGTGCCGCACAACTTAGATTCTATGGCTACACCTTC. It codes for CAAQLRFYGYTF.

V and J are TRBV5-1 and TRBJ1-2; D gene unclear. Trimming took off 4 bases at V and 3 bases at J, with 16 bases between the two ends. The germline V gene encodes CDR1 SGHRS and CDR2 YFSETQ. The CDR3 consists of 15 residues. CDR3 DNA sequence: TGCGCCAGCAGCGCCCGTGCCACAGCGCACTATGGCTACACCTTC. This translates into CASSARATAHYGYTF.

The V gene is TRBV6-5, the J gene TRBJ2-5; D is unclear. This CDR3 region has 11 residues. The V end was cut by 9 bases, the J end by 0 bases, with 5 bases between. Germline CDR1 reads MNHEY; CDR2 reads SVGAGI. The CDR3 sequence is CASGYQETQYF. CDR3 nucleotides: TGTGCCAGTGGGTACCAAGAGACCCAGTACTTC.

This clone was counted only a few times. The V gene is TRBV3-1 (or the pseudogene TRBV3-2), the J gene TRBJ2-5, with a tentative D call TRBD1 (6 bases). Germline assignment: CDR1 LGHDT and CDR2 YNNKEL (reference sequence). The ends were cut back, 3 bases at V and 3 bases at J, with 14 bases in the middle. This CDR3 has 15 residues. CDR3 sequence (DNA): TGTGCCAGCAGCCACCTTGTACAGGGCAAAGAGACCCAGTACTTC. Translated: CASSHLVQGKETQYF.

V gene TRBV6-2 or TRBV6-3 combines with J gene TRBJ1-5, with 8 bases lining up with TRBD1. The CDR3 spans 15 residues. J lost 5 bases, V lost 3 bases, and 6 bases had no gene match. From germline, CDR1 is MNHEY and CDR2 SVGEGT. The CDR3 here is CASSYRGQVDQPQHF. The CDR3 region has the DNA TGTGCCAGCAGTTATCGGGGACAGGTTGATCAGCCCCAGCATTTT.

This clone was seen more than once but under ten times. The chain uses TRBV23-1 and TRBJ1-2; D gene uncertain. TRBV23-1 is marked as an open reading frame, function uncertain. This CDR3 has 14 amino acids. V shed 3 bases and J shed 8 bases, with 16 bases lying between them. CDR3 amino acids: CASSHRHMNRGYTF. The CDR3 nucleotides read TGCGCCAGCAGTCACCGGCACATGAACCGCGGCTACACCTTC.

This clone appeared a few times. The chain links TRBV19 to TRBJ1-2; 9 bases match TRBD1. The trim removed 7 bases at V and 8 bases at J, leaving 8 bases unmatched. The germline gives CDR1 LNHDA, CDR2 SQIVND (reference sequence). The CDR3 has 13 residues. The CDR3 is CASTLQGAGGYTF. In DNA form, the CDR3 reads TGTGCCAGTACTCTACAGGGGGCTGGAGGCTACACCTTC. Drawing the rest from reference TRBV19 and TRBJ1-2, the complete variable domain is DGGITQSPKYLFRKEGQNVTLSCEQNLNHDAMYWYRQDPGQGLRLIYYSQIVNDFQKGDIAEGYSVSREKKESFPLTVTSAQKNPTAFYLCASTLQGAGGYTFGSGTRLTVV.

The CDR3 sequence is CASSITGYSNQPQHF. The CDR3 DNA follows: TGTGCCAGTAGTATCACGGGTTATAGCAATCAGCCCCAGCATTTT. The chain uses TRBV19 and TRBJ1-5; unclear D gene. The germline V gene encodes CDR1 LNHDA and CDR2 SQIVND (reference sequence). V was trimmed by 3 bases and J by 0 bases, leaving 9 bases between them. The CDR3 sequence is 15 residues long.

The chain couples TRBV9 to TRBJ2-1; TRBD2 matches at 15 bases. The V gene end was trimmed by 2 bases and the J gene end by 8 bases; junction bases not matched to a gene: 2. There are 15 residues in the CDR3. Germline V gene lookup returns CDR1 SGDLS and CDR2 YYNGEE. The DNA for the CDR3 is TGTGCCAGCAGCGTGGGGACTAGCGGGAGGTATGAGCAGTTCTTC. Translating gives CASSVGTSGRYEQFF.

Note on this clone: Other DNA sequences in this sample translate to the same CDR3. This chain connects TRBV12-3 or TRBV12-4 to TRBJ1-2; 7 nucleotides agree with TRBD1. The CDR3 extends over 13 amino acids. The trim removed 1 base at V and 5 bases at J, leaving 1 base unmatched. The CDR3 reads CASSLGQGYGYTF. CDR3 bases: TGTGCCAGCAGTTTAGGACAGGGTTATGGCTACACCTTC.

This clone was observed a few times. V is TRBV3-1 (or the pseudogene TRBV3-2) and J is TRBJ1-1; D perhaps matches TRBD1 (6 bases). The germline V and J ends were trimmed by 1 base and 11 bases, with 14 bases remaining between them. Germline V lookup: CDR1 LGHDT, CDR2 YNNKEL (reference sequence). The CDR3 totals 13 residues. The CDR3 coding sequence is TGTGCCAGCAGCCAAGTAGGGGGTTCGGTGGCTTTCTTT. Its translation: CASSQVGGSVAFF.

The chain is built from TRBV18 and TRBJ2-1; the D gene is possibly TRBD2 (6 bases). Germline assignment: CDR1 KGHSH and CDR2 LQKENI. This CDR3 comprises 16 residues. V lost 4 bases, J lost 5 bases, and 18 bases lay in between. The CDR3 DNA reads TGTGCCAGCTCACTCAAACTTAGCGGCGGAAACAATGAGCAGTTCTTC. Protein sequence: CASSLKLSGGNNEQFF.

CDR3 coding DNA: TGCGCCAGCAGCCCTGGCTCCCGGGGGGGGGAGCAGTACTTC. This gives the protein CASSPGSRGGEQYF. J is TRBJ2-7 and V is TRBV5-1, with 8 nucleotides matching TRBD2. V shed 4 bases, J shed 7 bases, and the junction held 10 bases outside the gene matches. The length of the CDR3 is 14 residues. Germline CDR1 is SGHRS and CDR2 is YFSETQ.

This chain uses TRBV25-1 with TRBJ2-3, with a tentative D call TRBD1 (5 bases). Trimming took 0 bases from V and 5 from J, leaving 12 bases between them. Looked up from germline, CDR1 is MGHDK and CDR2 is SYGVNS. CDR3 length equals 15 residues. In DNA, the CDR3 is TGTGCCAGCAGTGAATATTGGGGCAGTCAAGATACGCAGTATTTT. Amino acid sequence: CASSEYWGSQDTQYF.

This clone was counted a few times. The gene calls are TRBV5-4 and TRBJ1-2; the match to TRBD1 covers 9 bases. After removal of 4 bases from V and 6 bases from J, the junction contained 10 bases not matched to a gene. This CDR3 contains 15 residues. The germline CDR1 and CDR2 sequences are SGHNT and YYREEE (reference sequence). In nucleotides, the CDR3 is TGTGCCAGCAGCCAAGAACAGGGGGCGCTTGATGGCTACACCTTC. This sequence encodes CASSQEQGALDGYTF.

This clone was counted between two and nine times. The chain combines TRBV3-1 (or the pseudogene TRBV3-2) with TRBJ2-7; TRBD1 might be the D (6 bases). V was shortened by 4 bases and J by 0 bases, with 13 bases between the two germline ends. CDR1 is LGHDT and CDR2 is YNNKEL in the germline V gene (reference sequence). The CDR3 runs to 15 residues. CDR3 nucleotides: TGTGCCAGCAGCCCCCGTGACAGGCACTCCTACGAGCAGTACTTC. Translation gives CASSPRDRHSYEQYF.

This clone appeared a single time. The genes are TRBV7-9 and TRBJ2-3, with 11 bases identical to TRBD2. Germline lookup yields CDR1 SEHNR and CDR2 FQNEAQ (reference sequence). Losses at the gene ends were 3 bases for V and 3 bases for J; bases not matched to a gene: 8. This CDR3 comprises 17 residues. CDR3 bases: TGTGCCAGCAGCTTGGAGGCCTGGACTAGCGGGACAGATACGCAGTATTTT. This encodes CASSLEAWTSGTDTQYF.